The rows below give T cell receptor beta chains drawn from one sample of a study of CD8+ T cells in alopecia areata. Some clones are missing from TCRdb's copy, which holds only in-frame ones; the method was immunoSEQ multiplex PCR. The sample consists of 7,000 or so clones, 60% to 65% of them appearing once. Source: skin, taken at week 4, from a patient treated with tofacitinib. The receptors come from a human donor with alopecia areata. Both conserved end residues are part of each CDR3. Each record gives: clone size, D gene, CDR3 length, V gene, J gene, CDR3 DNA, CDR3 protein. The D gene is left open where the match is weak. Not all rows give a size; the values are once, few, many and, for expanded clones, a class.

clone size: -
D gene: TRBD2
CDR3 length: 18
V gene: TRBV5-1
J gene: TRBJ2-7
CDR3 DNA: TGCGCCAGCAGCTCTCCGGGGCTAGCGGGATTGAGCGTCTACGAGCAGTACTTC
CDR3 protein: CASSSPGLAGLSVYEQYF

clone size: -
D gene: -
CDR3 length: 15
V gene: TRBV21-1
J gene: TRBJ1-6
CDR3 DNA: TGTGCCAGCAGCAAAGAGACAGGCGGTAATTCACCCCTCCACTTT
CDR3 protein: CASSKETGGNSPLHF

clone size: -
D gene: -
CDR3 length: 16
V gene: TRBV27
J gene: TRBJ1-3
CDR3 DNA: TGTGCCAGCAGTTTATTTGCCGGATTCTCTGGAAACACCATATATTTT
CDR3 protein: CASSLFAGFSGNTIYF

clone size: few
D gene: TRBD1
CDR3 length: 15
V gene: TRBV18
J gene: TRBJ2-3
CDR3 DNA: TGTGCCAGCTCACCACTTGGGACAGGCACAGATACGCAGTATTTT
CDR3 protein: CASSPLGTGTDTQYF

clone size: few
D gene: -
CDR3 length: 16
V gene: TRBV10-3
J gene: TRBJ2-7
CDR3 DNA: TGTGCCATCAGTGAGGGCGAGACAGCGAGCTCCTACGAGCAGTACTTC
CDR3 protein: CAISEGETASSYEQYF

clone size: few
D gene: TRBD1
CDR3 length: 16
V gene: TRBV10-3
J gene: TRBJ2-7
CDR3 DNA: TGTGCCATCAGTGAGTCCGGGGACAGGAGGGGCTACGAGCAGTACTTC
CDR3 protein: CAISESGDRRGYEQYF

clone size: -
D gene: TRBD2
CDR3 length: 15
V gene: TRBV7-9
J gene: TRBJ2-3
CDR3 DNA: TGTGCCAGCAGCTTACTTGCGGGAGGTGCAGATACGCAGTATTTT
CDR3 protein: CASSLLAGGADTQYF

clone size: -
D gene: -
CDR3 length: 13
V gene: TRBV10-3
J gene: TRBJ2-3
CDR3 DNA: TGTGCCATCAGTGACAGGGGCACAGATACGCAGTATTTT
CDR3 protein: CAISDRGTDTQYF

clone size: few
D gene: TRBD2
CDR3 length: 19
V gene: TRBV7-8
J gene: TRBJ2-7
CDR3 DNA: TGTGCCAGCAGCTTAGTCCTAGCGGGAGAGGGTTTTTTGGCCTACGAGCAGTACTTC
CDR3 protein: CASSLVLAGEGFLAYEQYF

clone size: few
D gene: -
CDR3 length: 12
V gene: TRBV5-4
J gene: TRBJ2-7
CDR3 DNA: TGTGCCAGCAGCTTGATGGTTTACGAGCAGTACTTC
CDR3 protein: CASSLMVYEQYF

clone size: few
D gene: -
CDR3 length: 12
V gene: TRBV2
J gene: TRBJ1-2
CDR3 DNA: TGTGCCAGCAGTGATCTGGGCTATGGCTACACCTTC
CDR3 protein: CASSDLGYGYTF

clone size: -
D gene: -
CDR3 length: 14
V gene: TRBV6-4
J gene: TRBJ2-1
CDR3 DNA: TGTGCCAGCAGTGACTATCCGGGTGGCGCTGAGCAGTTCTTC
CDR3 protein: CASSDYPGGAEQFF

clone size: -
D gene: TRBD1
CDR3 length: 15
V gene: TRBV7-6
J gene: TRBJ2-2
CDR3 DNA: TGTGCCAGCAGCCCCGGGACAGGGAACACCGGGGAGCTGTTTTTT
CDR3 protein: CASSPGTGNTGELFF

clone size: few
D gene: TRBD2
CDR3 length: 16
V gene: TRBV4-1
J gene: TRBJ2-3
CDR3 DNA: TGCGCCAGCAGCCAAGTGGCTAGCGGGAGCCCAGATACGCAGTATTTT
CDR3 protein: CASSQVASGSPDTQYF

clone size: -
D gene: TRBD1
CDR3 length: 16
V gene: TRBV5-1
J gene: TRBJ2-5
CDR3 DNA: TGCGCCAGCCGATATGGGACAGGGTGGAAACAAGAGACCCAGTACTTC
CDR3 protein: CASRYGTGWKQETQYF

clone size: -
D gene: -
CDR3 length: 16
V gene: TRBV5-1
J gene: TRBJ2-3
CDR3 DNA: TGCACCAGCAGCCCCATTGATGGGAAGGGCACAGATACGCAGTATTTT
CDR3 protein: CTSSPIDGKGTDTQYF

clone size: -
D gene: TRBD1
CDR3 length: 15
V gene: TRBV28
J gene: TRBJ2-7
CDR3 DNA: TGTGCCAGCAGTACGCCCGGGACAGGGGGCTACGAGCAGTACTTC
CDR3 protein: CASSTPGTGGYEQYF

clone size: -
D gene: TRBD1
CDR3 length: 15
V gene: TRBV6-1
J gene: TRBJ1-5
CDR3 DNA: TGTGCCAGCAGCGCTCACAGGGGGAGAGGGCAGCCCCAGCATTTT
CDR3 protein: CASSAHRGRGQPQHF

clone size: -
D gene: -
CDR3 length: 13
V gene: TRBV29-1
J gene: TRBJ2-3
CDR3 DNA: TGCAGCGTTGAGGGTGGGGGCACAGATACGCAGTATTTT
CDR3 protein: CSVEGGGTDTQYF

clone size: -
D gene: -
CDR3 length: 15
V gene: TRBV19
J gene: TRBJ1-4
CDR3 DNA: TGTGCCAGTAGTATCACAGTGGGGGATAATGAAAAACTGTTTTTT
CDR3 protein: CASSITVGDNEKLFF

clone size: -
D gene: -
CDR3 length: 14
V gene: TRBV19
J gene: TRBJ1-1
CDR3 DNA: TGTGCCAGTGGTCTTGATTGGGGATCCACTGAAGCTTTCTTT
CDR3 protein: CASGLDWGSTEAFF

clone size: -
D gene: TRBD1
CDR3 length: 13
V gene: TRBV10-3
J gene: TRBJ2-7
CDR3 DNA: TGTGCCACCGACAGGGGGCAGACCTACGAGCAGTACTTC
CDR3 protein: CATDRGQTYEQYF

clone size: -
D gene: TRBD1
CDR3 length: 16
V gene: TRBV10-3
J gene: TRBJ2-1
CDR3 DNA: TGTGCCATCATGGGGCCGGTGGGGACAGGGGATGATGAGCAGTTCTTC
CDR3 protein: CAIMGPVGTGDDEQFF

clone size: -
D gene: -
CDR3 length: 15
V gene: TRBV11-2
J gene: TRBJ2-7
CDR3 DNA: TGTGCCAGCAGCTTAGAGGCAGTCATCTCCTACGAGCAGTACTTC
CDR3 protein: CASSLEAVISYEQYF

clone size: -
D gene: TRBD2
CDR3 length: 15
V gene: TRBV6-5
J gene: TRBJ2-7
CDR3 DNA: TGTGCCAGCAGTCCGCTAGCGGCGAGCTCCTACGAGCAGTACTTC
CDR3 protein: CASSPLAASSYEQYF

clone size: -
D gene: TRBD1
CDR3 length: 15
V gene: TRBV6-6
J gene: TRBJ1-1
CDR3 DNA: TGTGCCAGCACCCTACAGGGGCGCGGGAACACTGAAGCTTTCTTT
CDR3 protein: CASTLQGRGNTEAFF

clone size: once
D gene: TRBD2
CDR3 length: 16
V gene: TRBV15
J gene: TRBJ2-2
CDR3 DNA: TGTGCCACCAGCAGGACTAGCGGGGGGGACACCGGGGAGCTGTTTTTT
CDR3 protein: CATSRTSGGDTGELFF

clone size: -
D gene: -
CDR3 length: 15
V gene: TRBV6-5
J gene: TRBJ1-1
CDR3 DNA: TGTGCCAGCAGTTCCATGGCGAGAAGGAACACTGAAGCTTTCTTT
CDR3 protein: CASSSMARRNTEAFF

clone size: -
D gene: -
CDR3 length: 15
V gene: TRBV5-1
J gene: TRBJ2-7
CDR3 DNA: TGCGCCAGCACCCCGAGCGGAGCGGTCGGGAACGAGCAGTACTTC
CDR3 protein: CASTPSGAVGNEQYF

clone size: -
D gene: TRBD1
CDR3 length: 13
V gene: TRBV5-1
J gene: TRBJ2-5
CDR3 DNA: TGCGCCAGCAGCGGGACAGGGCTGGAGACCCAGTACTTC
CDR3 protein: CASSGTGLETQYF

clone size: few
D gene: -
CDR3 length: 15
V gene: TRBV6-6
J gene: TRBJ2-3
CDR3 DNA: TGTGCCAGCAGTGCCCTCGTGGGGGGCACAGATACGCAGTATTTT
CDR3 protein: CASSALVGGTDTQYF

clone size: -
D gene: -
CDR3 length: 15
V gene: TRBV4-3
J gene: TRBJ2-7
CDR3 DNA: TGCGCCAGCAGCCAAACGGCCGCAGCCACCTACGAGCAGTACTTC
CDR3 protein: CASSQTAAATYEQYF

clone size: -
D gene: -
CDR3 length: 12
V gene: TRBV2
J gene: TRBJ1-3
CDR3 DNA: TGTGCCAGCAGCTACCCGGGAAACACCATATATTTT
CDR3 protein: CASSYPGNTIYF

clone size: -
D gene: -
CDR3 length: 13
V gene: TRBV6-5
J gene: TRBJ2-2
CDR3 DNA: TGTGCCAGCAGGCCCTTTAACACCGGGGAGCTGTTTTTT
CDR3 protein: CASRPFNTGELFF

clone size: -
D gene: -
CDR3 length: 17
V gene: TRBV7-2
J gene: TRBJ1-4
CDR3 DNA: TGTGCCAGCAGCTTAAATTTTATCAGGGCAACTAATGAAAAACTGTTTTTT
CDR3 protein: CASSLNFIRATNEKLFF

clone size: -
D gene: TRBD1
CDR3 length: 15
V gene: TRBV5-5
J gene: TRBJ2-5
CDR3 DNA: TGTGCCAGCAGCCCGCGGACAGGGCCACAAGAGACCCAGTACTTC
CDR3 protein: CASSPRTGPQETQYF

clone size: -
D gene: TRBD2
CDR3 length: 18
V gene: TRBV7-2
J gene: TRBJ2-3
CDR3 DNA: TGTGCCAGCAGCCCCGGGACTAGCGGGAGATGGGGGACAGATACGCAGTATTTT
CDR3 protein: CASSPGTSGRWGTDTQYF

clone size: -
D gene: -
CDR3 length: 15
V gene: TRBV5-8
J gene: TRBJ2-7
CDR3 DNA: TGTGCCAGCAGCTTAGACACAGGGAACTCCTACGAGCAGTACTTC
CDR3 protein: CASSLDTGNSYEQYF

clone size: few
D gene: -
CDR3 length: 16
V gene: TRBV19
J gene: TRBJ1-6
CDR3 DNA: TGTGCCAGTAGTAACCCGAGGGGGATACGGGATTCACCCCTCCACTTT
CDR3 protein: CASSNPRGIRDSPLHF

clone size: -
D gene: -
CDR3 length: 16
V gene: TRBV6-5
J gene: TRBJ1-2
CDR3 DNA: TGTGCCAGCAGTTACTCTTTCGGGTCACAAAACTATGGCTACACCTTC
CDR3 protein: CASSYSFGSQNYGYTF

clone size: few
D gene: TRBD2
CDR3 length: 14
V gene: TRBV29-1
J gene: TRBJ2-3
CDR3 DNA: TGCAGCGTATCAGCGGGAGAGGTTGTAGATACGCAGTATTTT
CDR3 protein: CSVSAGEVVDTQYF